These T cell receptor beta chains were read from a single sample in a study of T-cell memory formation after mild COVID-19. TCRdb used MiXCR to reprocess the 5' RACE reads, holding one entry per CDR3 protein. Of some 320,000 distinct CDR3 sequences detected, more than 13% appear once; the ten largest clones hold roughly 21%. Sample: PBMCs or a T cell subset sorted from them (not recorded which). These receptors were taken from a man aged 18 to 29 who had mild COVID-19 (a few samples of this study predate the infection). Cell type and time point are not known. CDR3s include the opening cysteine and the closing phenylalanine or tryptophan. A D gene is named only where the DNA matches it firmly. A clone size is listed for some rows: how often the clone was seen (once, few, many), or a class if it is expanded.

j_gene: TRBJ2-5
abundance: NA
v_gene: TRBV11-2
d_gene: TRBD2
CDR3nt: TGTGCCAGCAGCTTAGATCATTGGGGAAGCGGGGGTGTCCAAGAGACCCAGTACTTC
CDR3aa: CASSLDHWGSGGVQETQYF

j_gene: TRBJ2-3
abundance: NA
v_gene: TRBV12-3/TRBV12-4
d_gene: NA
CDR3nt: TGTGCCAGCAGTCTACCGGTAAACACAGATACGCAGTATTTT
CDR3aa: CASSLPVNTDTQYF

j_gene: TRBJ2-1
abundance: few
v_gene: TRBV2
d_gene: NA
CDR3nt: TGTGCCAGCAAAACTAGTCAGTACAATGAGCAGTTCTTC
CDR3aa: CASKTSQYNEQFF

j_gene: TRBJ2-5
abundance: few
v_gene: TRBV23-1
d_gene: TRBD1
CDR3nt: TGCGCCACCCAGAGAAGGACAGGGACCTTGGAGACCCAGTACTTC
CDR3aa: CATQRRTGTLETQYF

j_gene: TRBJ1-5
abundance: few
v_gene: TRBV6-5
d_gene: TRBD1
CDR3nt: TGTGCCAGCAGTTACGACAGGGGACAGCCCCAGCATTTT
CDR3aa: CASSYDRGQPQHF

j_gene: TRBJ2-7
abundance: many
v_gene: TRBV5-1
d_gene: NA
CDR3nt: TGCGCCAGCAGCAAAGAACAGGGCTATTCGGGCTACGAGCAGTACTTC
CDR3aa: CASSKEQGYSGYEQYF

j_gene: TRBJ2-3
abundance: many
v_gene: TRBV5-1
d_gene: NA
CDR3nt: TGCGCCAGCAGCTACAACACAGATACGCAGTATTTT
CDR3aa: CASSYNTDTQYF

j_gene: TRBJ2-3
abundance: NA
v_gene: TRBV6-2/TRBV6-3
d_gene: TRBD2
CDR3nt: TGTGCCAGCAGTTACTGGGGGGGGAGCACAGATACGCAGTATTTT
CDR3aa: CASSYWGGSTDTQYF

j_gene: TRBJ2-7
abundance: few
v_gene: TRBV29-1
d_gene: TRBD1
CDR3nt: TGCAGCGTTGATGAAGGACAGGCCTACGAGCAGTACTTC
CDR3aa: CSVDEGQAYEQYF

j_gene: TRBJ2-5
abundance: few
v_gene: TRBV2
d_gene: NA
CDR3nt: TGTGCCAGCGGTAGGGGGGGCGTCGAAGAGACCCAGTACTTC
CDR3aa: CASGRGGVEETQYF

j_gene: TRBJ2-1
abundance: few
v_gene: TRBV6-2/TRBV6-3
d_gene: TRBD2
CDR3nt: TGTGCCAGCAGTTACCTAGCGGGGGGGCAGAATGAGCAGTTCTTC
CDR3aa: CASSYLAGGQNEQFF

j_gene: TRBJ2-7
abundance: NA
v_gene: TRBV29-1
d_gene: NA
CDR3nt: TGCAGCGTTTTGGGCCATTCCTACGAGCAGTACTTC
CDR3aa: CSVLGHSYEQYF

j_gene: TRBJ1-1
abundance: NA
v_gene: TRBV7-2
d_gene: NA
CDR3nt: TGTGCCAGCAGCTGGGAGGGAATGAGAGCTTTCTTT
CDR3aa: CASSWEGMRAFF

j_gene: TRBJ1-4
abundance: few
v_gene: TRBV12-3/TRBV12-4
d_gene: TRBD1
CDR3nt: TGTGCCAGCAGTCTAGGACAGGGGAACGAAAAACTGTTTTTT
CDR3aa: CASSLGQGNEKLFF

j_gene: TRBJ1-1
abundance: few
v_gene: TRBV6-1
d_gene: NA
CDR3nt: TGTGCCAGCAGTGAATTGTTCTTGGGCAGTGAAGCTTTCTTT
CDR3aa: CASSELFLGSEAFF

j_gene: TRBJ2-7
abundance: NA
v_gene: TRBV9
d_gene: NA
CDR3nt: TGTGCCAGCAGCGTAGACCGATACTCCTACGAGCAGTACTTC
CDR3aa: CASSVDRYSYEQYF

j_gene: TRBJ2-2
abundance: few
v_gene: TRBV24-1
d_gene: NA
CDR3nt: TGTGCCACCAGTGCCGACACCGGGGAGCTGTTTTTT
CDR3aa: CATSADTGELFF

j_gene: TRBJ2-5
abundance: few
v_gene: TRBV4-3
d_gene: NA
CDR3nt: TGCGCCAGCAGCCAAGCACTGGGCAGGGGTTTGGAGACCCAGTACTTC
CDR3aa: CASSQALGRGLETQYF

j_gene: TRBJ1-1
abundance: few
v_gene: TRBV7-9
d_gene: NA
CDR3nt: TGTGCCAGCAGCTTACTGGTTAGAGCTTTCTTT
CDR3aa: CASSLLVRAFF

j_gene: TRBJ2-1
abundance: many
v_gene: TRBV5-6
d_gene: NA
CDR3nt: TGTGCCAGCAGCGTGACTAACTACAATGAGCAGTTCTTC
CDR3aa: CASSVTNYNEQFF

j_gene: TRBJ2-3
abundance: few
v_gene: TRBV3-1
d_gene: NA
CDR3nt: TGTGCCAGCAGCCAAGTAATGTCAGATACGCAGTATTTT
CDR3aa: CASSQVMSDTQYF

j_gene: TRBJ2-3
abundance: few
v_gene: TRBV12-3/TRBV12-4
d_gene: NA
CDR3nt: TGTGCCAGCAGTTGGGGAGCCCACACAGATACGCAGTATTTT
CDR3aa: CASSWGAHTDTQYF